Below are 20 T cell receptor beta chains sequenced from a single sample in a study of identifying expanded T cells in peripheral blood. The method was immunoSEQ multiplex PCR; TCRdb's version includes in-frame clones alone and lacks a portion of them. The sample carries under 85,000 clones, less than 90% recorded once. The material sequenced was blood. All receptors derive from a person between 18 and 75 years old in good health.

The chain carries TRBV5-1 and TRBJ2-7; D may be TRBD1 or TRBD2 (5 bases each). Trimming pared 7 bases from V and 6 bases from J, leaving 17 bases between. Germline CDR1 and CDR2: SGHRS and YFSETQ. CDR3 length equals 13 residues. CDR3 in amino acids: CASRGVDLSEQYF. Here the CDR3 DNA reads TGCGCCAGCCGAGGGGTGGATCTGTCCGAGCAGTACTTC.

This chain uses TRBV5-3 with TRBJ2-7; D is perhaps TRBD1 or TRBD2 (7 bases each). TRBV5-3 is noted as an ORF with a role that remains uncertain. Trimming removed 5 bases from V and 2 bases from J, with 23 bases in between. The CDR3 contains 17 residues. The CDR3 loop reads CARRKTYRGGPAYEQYF. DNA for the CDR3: TGTGCCAGAAGAAAAACTTACAGGGGAGGGCCTGCCTACGAGCAGTACTTC.

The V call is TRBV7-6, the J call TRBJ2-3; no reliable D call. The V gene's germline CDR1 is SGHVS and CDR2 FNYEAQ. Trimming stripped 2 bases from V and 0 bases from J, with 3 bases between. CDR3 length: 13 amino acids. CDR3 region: CASSLFSTDTQYF. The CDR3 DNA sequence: TGTGCCAGCAGCTTATTCAGCACAGATACGCAGTATTTT.

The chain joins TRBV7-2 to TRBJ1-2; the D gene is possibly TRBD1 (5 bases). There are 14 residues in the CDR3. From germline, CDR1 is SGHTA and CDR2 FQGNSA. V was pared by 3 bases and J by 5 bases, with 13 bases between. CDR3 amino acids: CASSLEGLNYGYTF. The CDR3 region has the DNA TGTGCCAGCAGCTTGGAGGGGTTGAATTATGGCTACACCTTC.

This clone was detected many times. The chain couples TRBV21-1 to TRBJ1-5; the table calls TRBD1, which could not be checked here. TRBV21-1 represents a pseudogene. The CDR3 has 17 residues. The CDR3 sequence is CASSKGDRVVSNQPQHF. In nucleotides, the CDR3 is TGTGCCAGCAGCAAAGGCGACAGGGTGGTTAGCAATCAGCCCCAGCATTTT.

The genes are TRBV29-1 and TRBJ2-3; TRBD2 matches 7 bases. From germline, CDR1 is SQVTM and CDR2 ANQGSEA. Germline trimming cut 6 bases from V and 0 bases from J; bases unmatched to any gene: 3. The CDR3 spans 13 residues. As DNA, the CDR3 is TGCAGCGTGCATAGCGGGAGCACAGATACGCAGTATTTT. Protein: CSVHSGSTDTQYF.

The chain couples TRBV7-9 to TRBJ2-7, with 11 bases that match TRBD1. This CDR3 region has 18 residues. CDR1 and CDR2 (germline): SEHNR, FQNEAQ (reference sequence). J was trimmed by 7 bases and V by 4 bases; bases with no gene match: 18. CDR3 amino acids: CASSYRDRGDRGVSEQYF. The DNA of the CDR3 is TGTGCCAGCAGCTACCGGGACAGGGGGGACCGCGGGGTGTCAGAGCAGTACTTC.

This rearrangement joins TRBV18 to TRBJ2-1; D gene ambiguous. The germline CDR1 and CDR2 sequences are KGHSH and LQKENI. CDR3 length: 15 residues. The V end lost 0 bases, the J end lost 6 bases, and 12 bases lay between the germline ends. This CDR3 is CASSPPSIEGNEQFF. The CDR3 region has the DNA TGTGCCAGCTCACCACCCTCCATAGAAGGCAATGAGCAGTTCTTC.

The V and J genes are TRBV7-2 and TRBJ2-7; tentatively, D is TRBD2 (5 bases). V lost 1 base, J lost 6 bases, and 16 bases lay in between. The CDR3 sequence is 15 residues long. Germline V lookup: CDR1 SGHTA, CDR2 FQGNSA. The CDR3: CASSLGTDTPLEQYF. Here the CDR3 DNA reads TGTGCCAGCAGCTTAGGGACTGACACTCCTCTCGAGCAGTACTTC.

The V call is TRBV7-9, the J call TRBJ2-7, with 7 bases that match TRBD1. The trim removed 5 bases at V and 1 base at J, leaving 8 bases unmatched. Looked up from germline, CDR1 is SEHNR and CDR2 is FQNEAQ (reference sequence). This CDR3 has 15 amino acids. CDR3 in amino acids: CASSTWVQGSYEQYF. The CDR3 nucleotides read TGTGCCAGCAGCACCTGGGTACAGGGGTCCTACGAGCAGTACTTC.

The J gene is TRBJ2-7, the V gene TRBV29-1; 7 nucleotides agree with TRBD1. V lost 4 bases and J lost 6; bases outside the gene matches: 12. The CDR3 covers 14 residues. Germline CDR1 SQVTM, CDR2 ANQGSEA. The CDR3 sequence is CSVAAGTEIPEQYF. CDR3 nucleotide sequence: TGCAGCGTTGCTGCCGGGACAGAGATTCCCGAGCAGTACTTC.

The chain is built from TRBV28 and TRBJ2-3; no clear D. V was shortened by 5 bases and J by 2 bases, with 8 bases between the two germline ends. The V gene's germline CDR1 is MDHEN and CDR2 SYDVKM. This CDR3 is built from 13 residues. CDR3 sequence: CASSPPTTDTQYF. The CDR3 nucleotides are TGTGCCAGCAGTCCTCCTACCACAGATACGCAGTATTTT.

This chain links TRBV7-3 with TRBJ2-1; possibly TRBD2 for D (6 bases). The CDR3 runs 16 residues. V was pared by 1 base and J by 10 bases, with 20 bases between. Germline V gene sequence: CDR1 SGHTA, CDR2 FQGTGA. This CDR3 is CASSLIVGGGLGEQFF. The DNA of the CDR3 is TGTGCCAGCAGCTTAATTGTGGGAGGAGGACTGGGAGAGCAGTTCTTC.

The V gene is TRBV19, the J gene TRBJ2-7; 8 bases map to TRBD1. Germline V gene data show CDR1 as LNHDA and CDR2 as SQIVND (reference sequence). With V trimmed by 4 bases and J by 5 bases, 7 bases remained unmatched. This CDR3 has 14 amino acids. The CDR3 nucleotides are TGTGCCAGTAGTACAAGACAGGGGATCAACGAGCAGTACTTC. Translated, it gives CASSTRQGINEQYF. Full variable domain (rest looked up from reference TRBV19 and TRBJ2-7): DGGITQSPKYLFRKEGQNVTLSCEQNLNHDAMYWYRQDPGQGLRLIYYSQIVNDFQKGDIAEGYSVSREKKESFPLTVTSAQKNPTAFYLCASSTRQGINEQYFGPGTRLTVT.

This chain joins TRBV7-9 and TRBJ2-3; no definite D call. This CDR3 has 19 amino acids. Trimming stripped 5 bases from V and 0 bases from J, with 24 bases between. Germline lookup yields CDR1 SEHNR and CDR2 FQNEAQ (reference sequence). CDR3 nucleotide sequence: TGTGCCAGCAGCCCATCACAGAGTCTGGCTAGTCGTAGCACAGATACGCAGTATTTT. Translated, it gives CASSPSQSLASRSTDTQYF. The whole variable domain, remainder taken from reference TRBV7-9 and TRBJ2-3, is DTGVSQNPRHKITKRGQNVTFRCDPISEHNRLYWYRQTLGQGPEFLTYFQNEAQLEKSRLLSDRFSAERPKGSFSTLEIQRTEQGDSAMYLCASSPSQSLASRSTDTQYFGPGTRLTVL.

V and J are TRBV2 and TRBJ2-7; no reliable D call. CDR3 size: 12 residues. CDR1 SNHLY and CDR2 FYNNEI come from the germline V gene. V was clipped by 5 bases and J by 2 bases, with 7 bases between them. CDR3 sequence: CASSPGTYEQYF. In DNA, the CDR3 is TGTGCCAGCAGTCCTGGTACCTACGAGCAGTACTTC. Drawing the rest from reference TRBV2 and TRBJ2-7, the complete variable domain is EPEVTQTPSHQVTQMGQEVILRCVPISNHLYFYWYRQILGQKVEFLVSFYNNEISEKSEIFDDQFSVERPDGSNFTLKIRSTKLEDSAMYFCASSPGTYEQYFGPGTRLTVT.

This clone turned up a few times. In DNA form, the CDR3 reads TGTGCCAGCAGGCGGGTTGGAATCTACGAGCAGTACTTC. Amino acids: CASRRVGIYEQYF. This rearrangement joins TRBV2 to TRBJ2-7; the D gene is possibly TRBD2 (5 bases). The V gene's germline CDR1 is SNHLY and CDR2 FYNNEI. The CDR3 has 13 amino acids. With 6 bases removed from V and 3 bases from J, the gap between germline ends came to 12 bases.

DNA of the CDR3: TGCAGCGTGGACTTAGCGGGAGGGTCCTACAATGAGCAGTTCTTC. Amino acid sequence: CSVDLAGGSYNEQFF. V gene TRBV29-1 combines with J gene TRBJ2-1; 11 bases fit TRBD2. Germline CDR1 SQVTM, CDR2 ANQGSEA. V lost 6 bases and J lost 1; bases outside the gene matches: 5. CDR3 length: 15 amino acids.

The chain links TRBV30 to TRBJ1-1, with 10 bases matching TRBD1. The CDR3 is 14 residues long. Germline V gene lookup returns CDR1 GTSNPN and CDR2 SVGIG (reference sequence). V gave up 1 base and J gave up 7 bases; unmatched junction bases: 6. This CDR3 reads CAWSGDRGVIEAFF. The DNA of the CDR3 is TGTGCCTGGAGTGGGGACAGGGGAGTCATTGAAGCTTTCTTT.

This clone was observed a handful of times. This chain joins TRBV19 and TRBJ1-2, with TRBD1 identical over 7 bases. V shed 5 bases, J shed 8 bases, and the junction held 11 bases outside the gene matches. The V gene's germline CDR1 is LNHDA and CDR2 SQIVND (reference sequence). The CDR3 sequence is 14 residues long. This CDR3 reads CASSPLQGSFGYTF. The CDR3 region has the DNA TGTGCCAGTAGTCCCTTACAGGGGAGTTTCGGCTACACCTTC.